One and the same sample provided the 21 T cell receptor beta chains below, sequenced in a study of OX40 agonist ivuxolimab in advanced cancers. Clones were read by immunoSEQ multiplex PCR, and TCRdb kept only the in-frame ones, dropping some. The sample has over 75,000 clones, just over 90% seen once; the top ten hold around 0.39%. Sequencing used CD4+ or CD8+ T cells sorted from blood, obtained in a trial of the OX40 agonist ivuxolimab. The receptors were gathered from an adult with an advanced solid tumor such as melanoma, head and neck, liver or kidney cancer.

This sequence joins TRBV11-2 and TRBJ2-3; TRBD2 is a possible D gene (5 bases). The V gene's germline CDR1 is SGHAT and CDR2 FQNNGV. Trimming removed 5 bases from V and 8 bases from J, with 8 bases in between. The CDR3 sequence is 11 residues long. The CDR3 is CASSQGSTQYF. The CDR3 bases are TGTGCCAGCAGCCAAGGGAGTACGCAGTATTTT.

This sequence joins TRBV28 and TRBJ1-5; D not resolved. The germline V and J ends were trimmed by 3 bases and 1 base, with 13 bases remaining between them. The CDR3 spans 16 residues. CDR1 and CDR2 from the germline V gene are MDHEN and SYDVKM. The CDR3 reads CASSFPSTGSNQPQHF. CDR3 in DNA: TGTGCCAGCAGTTTTCCCTCAACTGGGAGCAATCAGCCCCAGCATTTT.

V is TRBV10-3 and J is TRBJ2-1, with TRBD2 identical over 14 bases. There are 15 residues in the CDR3. Germline values: CDR1 ENHRY, CDR2 SYGVKD. V dropped 4 bases and J dropped 5; count of bases not matched to a gene: 1. The CDR3 DNA reads as TGTGCCATCAGTGGACTAGCGGGGGGGAACAATGAGCAGTTCTTC. Amino acid sequence: CAISGLAGGNNEQFF.

The chain has TRBV6-1 and TRBJ1-5; D is undetermined. Trimming shortened V by 1 base and J by 2 bases, and 12 bases separated the two germline ends. CDR3 length: 16 amino acids. Germline CDR1 and CDR2: MNHNS and SASEGT. Here the CDR3 reads CASSEGSGSGNQPQHF. The DNA of the CDR3 is TGTGCCAGCAGTGAAGGGTCTGGGTCAGGCAATCAGCCCCAGCATTTT.

The V gene is TRBV18, the J gene TRBJ2-7; D perhaps matches TRBD2 (5 bases). From germline, CDR1 is KGHSH and CDR2 LQKENI. CDR3 length: 13 amino acids. V was cut by 4 bases and J by 5 bases, with 12 bases left in between. In DNA form, the CDR3 reads TGTGCCAGCTCACAGGGAGCCGGGGACGAGCAGTACTTC. Translation: CASSQGAGDEQYF.

The CDR3 loop is CASSRSPSSYEQYF. CDR3 in DNA: TGTGCCAGCAGCCGAAGTCCTAGTTCCTACGAGCAGTACTTC. The chain links TRBV7-9 to TRBJ2-7; D not resolved. Trimming took off 5 bases at V and 1 base at J, with 12 bases between the two ends. In germline, CDR1 is SEHNR, CDR2 FQNEAQ (reference sequence). The CDR3 runs 14 residues.

The chain employs TRBV7-9 and TRBJ2-2; D unclear. The CDR3 has 14 amino acids. Between the trimmed V and J ends, which lost 7 bases and 5 bases, there was a span of 14 bases. Germline CDR1 reads SEHNR; CDR2 reads FQNEAQ (reference sequence). CDR3 amino acids: CASTIEAVTGELFF. The CDR3 coding sequence is TGTGCCAGCACCATTGAGGCAGTGACCGGGGAGCTGTTTTTT.

In nucleotides, the CDR3 is TGTGCCAGTAGTATAGACTCACAGGGGACCTATGGCTACACCTTC. It codes for CASSIDSQGTYGYTF. The chain has TRBV19 and TRBJ1-2, with 7 bases matching TRBD1. The germline CDR1 and CDR2 sequences are LNHDA and SQIVND (reference sequence). Trimming took 0 bases from V and 4 from J; bases not matched to a gene: 5. The CDR3 has 15 amino acids.

This rearrangement joins TRBV7-2 to TRBJ2-5; no reliable D call. The V gene lost 5 bases and the J gene lost 3 bases, with 10 bases spanning the gap. The length of the CDR3 is 13 residues. Per germline, CDR1 SGHTA and CDR2 FQGNSA. The CDR3 spells CASSRAEEETQYF. The CDR3 DNA is TGTGCCAGCAGCCGGGCCGAAGAAGAGACCCAGTACTTC.

This chain links TRBV28 with TRBJ1-1; weak D call: TRBD1 (5 bases). Trimming took off 5 bases at V and 6 bases at J, with 19 bases between the two ends. CDR1 MDHEN and CDR2 SYDVKM come from the germline V gene. The CDR3 length is 15 residues. The chain's CDR3 is CASSKGIRWRAEAFF. The CDR3 DNA is TGTGCCAGCAGTAAGGGGATAAGGTGGAGGGCTGAAGCTTTCTTT.

This clone was seen just once. For the CDR3, the DNA is TGTGCCAGCAGTCGACGGAACGGACAGGCTTACTACGAGCAGTACTTC. Its protein is CASSRRNGQAYYEQYF. The rearrangement uses TRBV6-6 and TRBJ2-7; TRBD1 matches 7 bases. The V gene end was trimmed by 5 bases and the J gene end by 3 bases; junction bases not matched to a gene: 13. CDR3 length: 16 residues. Per the germline V gene, CDR1 is MNHNY and CDR2 is SVGAGI (reference sequence).

The chain recombines TRBV28 with TRBJ1-6; a possible D gene is TRBD1 (5 bases). The V and J ends lost 9 bases and 7 bases respectively, with 16 bases between them. The CDR3 consists of 14 residues. The germline gives CDR1 MDHEN, CDR2 SYDVKM. CDR3 bases: TGTGCCAGAATGCGACGGCAGGGCAATTCACCCCTCCACTTT. Protein sequence: CARMRRQGNSPLHF.

This clone appeared a single time. The V and J genes are TRBV4-2 and TRBJ2-3; D is perhaps TRBD2 (5 bases). The ends were cut back, 0 bases at V and 5 bases at J, with 12 bases in the middle. Germline V lookup: CDR1 LGHNA, CDR2 YNFKEQ. The CDR3 has 15 amino acids. The CDR3 DNA reads as TGTGCCAGCAGCCAAGACGGAGACCGGGGAGATACGCAGTATTTT. Its translation: CASSQDGDRGDTQYF.

The V call is TRBV5-4, the J call TRBJ2-7, with 9 bases that match TRBD2. Germline V CDR1 and CDR2: SGHNT, YYREEE (reference sequence). The trim removed 3 bases at V and 6 bases at J, leaving 7 bases unmatched. The CDR3 is 14 amino acids. CDR3 region: CASSSSGAWGEQYF. CDR3 DNA: TGTGCCAGCAGCTCTAGCGGGGCCTGGGGCGAGCAGTACTTC.

V and J are TRBV30 and TRBJ2-2; D may be TRBD1 (5 bases). This CDR3 is 15 amino acids long. V was cut by 3 bases and J by 7 bases, with 18 bases left in between. Germline V gene sequence: CDR1 GTSNPN, CDR2 SVGIG (reference sequence). CDR3 in DNA: TGTGCCTGGAGCGCCGCGGCAGGGTCGTACGGGGAGCTGTTTTTT. Protein sequence: CAWSAAAGSYGELFF. Combining the CDR3 with reference TRBV30 and TRBJ2-2 gives the whole variable domain SQTIHQWPATLVQPVGSPLSLECTVEGTSNPNLYWYRQAAGRGLQLLFYSVGIGQISSEVPQNLSASRPQDRQFILSSKKLLLSDSGFYLCAWSAAAGSYGELFFGEGSRLTVL.

J is TRBJ2-3 and V is TRBV14; no firm D call. Per the germline V gene, CDR1 is SGHDN and CDR2 is FVKESK. This CDR3 region has 16 residues. V was clipped by 0 bases and J by 0 bases, with 10 bases between them. The DNA of the CDR3 is TGTGCCAGCAGCCAAGATTCCGGGTTTAGCACAGATACGCAGTATTTT. Translation gives CASSQDSGFSTDTQYF.

The chain employs TRBV18 and TRBJ2-2; 8 bases align to TRBD2. From germline, CDR1 is KGHSH and CDR2 LQKENI. J gave up 4 bases and V 3 bases, and 7 bases lay outside the gene matches. The CDR3 runs to 16 residues. CDR3 amino acids: CASSPGLAGSTGELFF. The CDR3 nucleotides are TGTGCCAGCTCACCCGGACTAGCCGGATCCACCGGGGAGCTGTTTTTT.

The V call is TRBV9, the J call TRBJ2-5; D uncertain. Germline CDR1 and CDR2: SGDLS and YYNGEE. The V end was cut by 0 bases, the J end by 4 bases, with 4 bases between. The CDR3 runs to 12 residues. CDR3 protein: CASSVEGETQYF. The CDR3 bases are TGTGCCAGCAGCGTAGAGGGAGAGACCCAGTACTTC. Complete variable domain (other parts from reference TRBV9 and TRBJ2-5): DSGVTQTPKHLITATGQRVTLRCSPRSGDLSVYWYQQSLDQGLQFLIQYYNGEERAKGNILERFSAQQFPDLHSELNLSSLELGDSALYFCASSVEGETQYFGPGTRLLVL.

The chain uses TRBV6-5 and TRBJ1-1; 8 bases map to TRBD1. Looked up from germline, CDR1 is MNHEY and CDR2 is SVGAGI. The length of the CDR3 is 13 residues. V lost 2 bases and J lost 10; bases outside the gene matches: 6. For the CDR3, the DNA is TGTGCCAGCAGTTACAGGAGGACAGGGAGAGCTTTCTTT. Protein: CASSYRRTGRAFF.

For the CDR3, the DNA is TGTGCCAGCAGCTTAGTAGACGGACCAGGGAAGCAGTTCTTC. Translation: CASSLVDGPGKQFF. This chain connects TRBV7-9 to TRBJ2-1; possible D gene TRBD1, 5 bases. Trimming left V 1 base short and J 11 bases short, with 15 bases between. CDR1 is SEHNR and CDR2 is FQNEAQ in the germline V gene (reference sequence). The CDR3 length is 14 residues.

In its sample, this clone was seen once. The chain carries TRBV2 and TRBJ1-2, with a possible D match to TRBD1 (6 bases). Trimming left V 2 bases short and J 5 bases short, with 18 bases between. The CDR3 length is 16 residues. Germline-derived CDR1 and CDR2 are SNHLY and FYNNEI. In DNA form, the CDR3 reads TGTGCCAGCAGTGAATTTTCCGCAGGGGACTATTATGGCTACACCTTC. It encodes CASSEFSAGDYYGYTF. Full variable domain (outside the CDR3, taken from reference TRBV2 and TRBJ1-2): EPEVTQTPSHQVTQMGQEVILRCVPISNHLYFYWYRQILGQKVEFLVSFYNNEISEKSEIFDDQFSVERPDGSNFTLKIRSTKLEDSAMYFCASSEFSAGDYYGYTFGSGTRLTVV.